The source of this T cell receptor (beta chain) is a study of regulatory T cells in long-lasting Graves disease. Arm-PCR with iRepertoire HTBI primers amplified the CDR3 regions for these TCR beta libraries. MiXCR was run by TCRdb on the multiplex PCR reads, yielding one entry per CDR3 protein. The table includes approximately 350,000 distinct CDR3 sequences, 10% to 15% detected once. There are many counts of this clonotype. Time point noted: newly diagnosed GD, antithyroid drugs for less than 3 months. With RNA extracted from PBMCs as input, the TCR library was made. Germline CDR1 SGHAT, CDR2 FQNNGV. The CDR3 extends over 14 amino acids. Trimming left V 0 bases short and J 7 bases short, with 7 bases between. The sample was also linked to a second study, of T cells in Graves' hyperthyroidism and ophthalmopathy.

J is TRBJ1-6 and V is TRBV11-2; D is undetermined. This TCR derives from a woman younger than 35 with Graves disease. This sample comprised peripheral blood mononuclear cells (PBMCs), obtained at new diagnosis, from a patient treated with antithyroid drugs. The CDR3 bases are TGTGCCAGCAGCTTAGATTTCCAGAATTCACCCCTCCACTTT. This encodes CASSLDFQNSPLHF.